This TCR beta chain emerged from a study of T-cell memory formation after mild COVID-19. Study conclusions and caveats: Whereas later expanders leaned CD4+, clones contracting day 15 to 85 showed a balanced CD4/CD8 makeup. Cross-reactive memory apparently joined, as some responding clones appeared in pre-infection memory. Unconfirmed was the SARS-CoV-2 specificity of second-wave clones that peaked on day 37.

The authors produced TCR alpha and TCR beta cDNA libraries with sample barcodes and UMIs by 5'RACE using constant-segment primers. TCRdb re-analysed the 5' RACE reads in MiXCR, keeping a single row per CDR3 protein. The sample holds approximately 100,000 distinct CDR3 sequences, 11% seen once. CDR1 and CDR2 from the germline V gene are SEHNR and FQNEAQ (reference sequence). This CDR3 is built from 14 residues. The ends were cut back, 5 bases at V and 2 bases at J, with 9 bases in the middle. This clonotype turned up a few times. Antigen unknown. Sequenced input: PBMCs or a T cell subset sorted from them (not recorded which). The sequence was obtained from a man aged 18 to 29 who had mild COVID-19 (a few samples of this study predate the infection). Cell type and time point are not known. The chain has TRBV7-9 and TRBJ1-4; unclear D gene. The CDR3: CASSPQVTNEKLFF. The CDR3 DNA follows: TGTGCCAGCAGCCCGCAGGTTACTAATGAAAAACTGTTTTTT.